The T cell receptor (beta chain) described here comes from a study of cytomegalovirus exposure and HLA in healthy donors (dated by TCRdb to 2015 to 2018). As for the study more broadly: An earlier analysis of around 600 of the donors reported 250 to 300 Gb of sequence data and 117 million unique TCR beta sequences from 150 million to 200 million T cells. HLA typing included class I and class II loci at four-digit resolution. About 280 gigabases of sequencing data and around 85 million unique TCR sequences made up an early release that covered 640 HLA-typed donors. The T cell repertoires of around 730 subjects were profiled by immunosequencing and related to cytomegalovirus serostatus. In addition to the first cohort of around 670 subjects, a separate validation cohort of 100 to 150 different subjects was used. The study aimed to test whether signatures of past pathogen exposure could be identified by cataloging public T cell receptors. Because of strong linkage in the cohort, five DR-DQ haplotypes were treated as single units for association and clustering. Typing coverage differed by locus: A, B, C, DRB1 and DQB1 were typed in roughly 629-630 donors, DQA1 in about 510, DPA1 in around 580, and DPB1 in 472. A later analysis re-examined previously published TCR beta repertoires from hundreds of donors and added high-resolution HLA genotyping to investigate patterns of TCR occurrence. High-throughput TCR immunosequencing, statistical association of individual TCRs with disease status, and machine learning were combined to predict cytomegalovirus infection status. A later genetic analysis used genome-wide SNP genotypes for about 65% of the roughly 700 donors, treating that subset as a discovery cohort. The genetic ancestry cluster associated with self-reported Caucasian donors included around four fifths of the roughly 400 genotyped donors. In the later analysis, no new phenotypic data were used to find candidate immune exposures; instead, reliance was placed on TCR beta sequences and their occurrence across donors. Every repertoire in the discovery cohort had been generated on one and the same sequencing platform. On average, roughly 200,000 unique TCR beta nucleotide sequences were sequenced per donor among more than 350 genotyped donors of the cohort, with 15% to 20% of those sequences being non-productive. In an earlier analysis of roughly 600 of the donors, high-throughput TCR beta sequencing was used to judge whether each TCR beta V gene segment behaved as functional or pseudogenic. Donor age, sex, ethnicity and CMV serostatus were compiled alongside the repertoire data.

A note on this clone: Its antigen is currently not known. Base qualities were left out, and no much larger clone turns up one base away.

Library preparation employed the immunoSEQ multiplex PCR assay. For the multiplex PCR, a mixture combining 60 forward primers for TCR Vbeta segments and 13 reverse primers for TCR Jbeta segments was used. The CDR3 region of rearranged TCR beta genes was amplified from genomic DNA with a multiplex PCR assay. On the Illumina HiSeq System, the amplified TCR beta libraries were sequenced as 87-base-pair reads. In the paper's pipeline: Across the 670 or so repertoires, a later analysis counted approximately 83 million unique TCR beta chains, about 10 million of which were shared by at least two donors. Raw reads were error-corrected and collapsed into unique sequences by a nearest-neighbor algorithm in which closely related sequences were merged to remove PCR and sequencing errors. CDR3 sequences were aligned to IMGT reference sequences to assign V, D and J gene segments. For a sequence to be retained, a match of at least six nucleotides was required to both a V gene segment and a J gene segment. Rearrangements were called productive when the CDR3 lacked stop codons and stayed in frame with V and J; all others were non-productive. CDR3 was defined according to IMGT convention as the region running from the second conserved V-encoded cysteine to the conserved J-encoded phenylalanine. Sequences without an unambiguous match to a single V gene segment were excluded from the earlier analysis of several hundred of the donors. In an earlier analysis of approximately 500 of the donors, a V segment was called functional when productive rearrangements were above 56.7%, and segregating when the standard deviation between donors exceeded 5%. A statistical classification framework was built for diagnosing cytomegalovirus status from the catalog of TCR beta chain sequences. In a later analysis, V and J genes were assigned by comparing TCR nucleotide sequences against IMGT/GENE-DB human TR gene sequences. The TCRdist pipeline was used in a later analysis to assign CDR3 sequences and most-parsimonious VDJ recombination scenarios. In a later analysis, every TCR beta chain was defined by the combination of its CDR3 amino acid sequence and its V-gene family, and reads without a unique V-gene family were dropped. As a way to deal with suspected cross-contamination and a sequencing artifact, a later analysis dropped 450 to 700 nucleotide sequences that were highly shared and had low generation probability. A later analysis calculated a clonal expansion index for each public chain from normalized within-repertoire ranks of inferred template counts. Generation probabilities in a later analysis came from a VDJ recombination model fitted to out-of-frame rearrangements, and those results were checked against IGoR. In a later analysis, TCR-TCR, TCR-HLA and TCR-CMV co-occurrence was scored with hypergeometric tests, and a repertoire-size bias correction was applied to TCR pairs. To estimate false discovery rates, a later analysis permuted the HLA or CMV assignments 20 times. In a later analysis, co-occurring TCRs were grouped using DBSCAN, with TCRdist sequence similarity added in when clustering inside HLA-allele-positive subsets. For co-occurrence clustering, repertoires with fewer than 30,000 or more than 120,000 public chains were excluded, along with about five repertoires with anomalous nucleotide sharing. TCRdb stores this immuneACCESS table with in-frame sequences only. Part of the clones is absent; in the studies checked, under half of the shortfall reflects unresolved V genes, and no reason is known for the rest. V, J and clone size reflect that table, while D and trimming were determined from the DNA. Within this sample are about 200,000 clones, with about three quarters of them counted one time only. The leading ten clones occupy about 14% of the sample.

The cohort was made up of 666 healthy bone marrow donors. Cohort members were all nominally healthy when sampled, although unrecorded immune exposures were likely present. The donor was CMV seronegative and belonged to the group of 352 seronegative cohort members. Each donor provided a peripheral blood sample, and peripheral blood mononuclear cells were used for TCR beta sequencing. The Qiagen DNeasy Blood Extraction Kit was used to extract genomic DNA from the blood cell samples. Between the V and J ends, shortened by 5 bases and 7 bases respectively, the junction contains 14 bases. From a lookup of the germline V gene, CDR1 and CDR2 are MNHEY and SVGAGI. From its cysteine to its phenylalanine, the CDR3 spans 13 amino acids. Only CDR3 DNA is held: 39 bases, read in frame from base 1. On the study overall, not on this receptor specifically: Sequencing depth was assumed to be roughly uniform across donors in the presence/absence analyses, though that assumption may not hold. A total of about 150 TCR beta chains were listed by the study as associated with cytomegalovirus. At a false discovery rate of 0.05, a later analysis linked 16,951 TCR beta sequences to specific HLA alleles. A cluster of highly shared sequence variants was judged likely to represent a technical artifact of the sequencing pipeline. A later analysis found that most CMV-associated TCR beta chains appeared HLA-restricted, with HLA associations seemingly driven largely by CMV exposure. According to the authors, the approach could potentially be generalized to other disease states and immunological phenotypes. Compared with equally common non-associated chains, HLA-associated TCR beta chains in a later analysis were more clonally expanded and had lower generation probabilities. Because HLA typing was missing for some donors at each locus, association tests included only the typed subset. Linkage disequilibrium might explain the correlated functional status among segregating V segments, but an unknown experimental factor could not be ruled out. Because counts were too low, about 18 rarely observed V segments, including chromosome 9 orphons, were excluded from the earlier analysis of some 540 of the donors. A later genetic analysis associated a missense DCLRE1C variant with V-gene and J-gene trimming of TCR beta chains, and an independent cohort replicated the association. Cytomegalovirus status was reported to be diagnosed by the classifier with high specificity and sensitivity in both the original and validation cohorts. In a later genetic analysis, fewer N-insertions in productive TCRs were reported among donors in an Asian-associated ancestry cluster than the roughly 710-donor mean. For the cohort, immune exposure information was limited to CMV serostatus. In an earlier analysis of 587 of the donors, most TCR beta V segments appeared in productive rearrangements about 90% or about 30% of the time, broadly matching IMGT annotations. Most TCR sequences were observed very rarely across donors, whereas some public TCRs were present in many individuals. Some IMGT-functional V segments, including TRBV6-2 and TRBV6-3, could not be told apart with the 87-base-pair reads, so those segments were excluded. In a later analysis, several top co-occurrence clusters were reported to appear linked to parvovirus B19, influenza, CMV and Epstein-Barr virus. In vitro tests confirmed that a few of the cytomegalovirus-associated TCR beta chains recognize cytomegalovirus antigens. In this cohort, only TCR beta chains were sequenced, and detectable features were limited by the absence of alpha or paired-chain data. A further reported finding was that TCR beta sequences accurately predicted the HLA-A and HLA-B alleles for most subjects in the first cohort. A later analysis found that TCR association rates varied across HLA loci, with DRB1 alleles showing the most associated TCRs and HLA-C alleles the fewest. When HLA alleles, especially DR and DQ, strongly co-occurred, TCR associations were difficult to assign to individual alleles.

Specimen: PBMCs. The source is a man between 35 and 55 years old in good health and CMV-seronegative. The V and J segments used are TRBV6-5 and TRBJ1-2; possibly the D gene is TRBD1, per 6 matching bases. The CDR3 loop reads CASSQQGDGGYTF. The nucleotides read TGTGCCAGCAGTCAACAGGGAGATGGTGGCTACACCTTC.